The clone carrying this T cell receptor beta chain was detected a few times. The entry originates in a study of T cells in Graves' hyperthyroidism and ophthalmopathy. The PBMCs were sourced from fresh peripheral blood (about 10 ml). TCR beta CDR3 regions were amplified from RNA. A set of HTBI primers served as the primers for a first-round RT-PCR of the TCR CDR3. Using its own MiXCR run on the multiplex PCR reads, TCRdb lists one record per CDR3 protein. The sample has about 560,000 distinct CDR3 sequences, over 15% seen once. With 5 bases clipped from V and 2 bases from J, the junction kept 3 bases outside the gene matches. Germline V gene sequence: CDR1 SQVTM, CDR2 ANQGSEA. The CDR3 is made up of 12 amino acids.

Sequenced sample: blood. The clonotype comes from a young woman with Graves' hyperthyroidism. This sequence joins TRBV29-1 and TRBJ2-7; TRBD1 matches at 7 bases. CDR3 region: CSVRQGPYEQYF. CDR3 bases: TGCAGCGTTAGACAGGGCCCCTACGAGCAGTACTTC.